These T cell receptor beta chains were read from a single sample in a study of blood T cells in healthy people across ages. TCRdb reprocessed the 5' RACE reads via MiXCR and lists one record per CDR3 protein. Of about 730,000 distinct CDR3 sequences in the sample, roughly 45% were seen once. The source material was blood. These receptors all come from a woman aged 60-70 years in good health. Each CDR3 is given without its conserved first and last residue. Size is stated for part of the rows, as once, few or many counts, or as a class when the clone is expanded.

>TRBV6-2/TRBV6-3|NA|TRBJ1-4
ASLAGTGGEKLF
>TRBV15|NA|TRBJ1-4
ATSGPPGQGDEKLF
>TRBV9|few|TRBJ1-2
ASSARGVDGYT
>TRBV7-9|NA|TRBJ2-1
ASSPGGTGSLGQF
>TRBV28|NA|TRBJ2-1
ASSGGLASNEQF
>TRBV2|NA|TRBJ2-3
ASSELAGGTTDTQY
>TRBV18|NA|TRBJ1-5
ASPPEEGGNQPQH
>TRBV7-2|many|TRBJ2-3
ASSLSWEDTQY
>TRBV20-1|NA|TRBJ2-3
SARDPRSLSTDTQY
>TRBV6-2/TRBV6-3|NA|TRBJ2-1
ASNREVGEEQF
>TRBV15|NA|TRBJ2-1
ATSRDTQRYSYNEQF
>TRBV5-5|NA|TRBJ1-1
ASSLQPNTEAF
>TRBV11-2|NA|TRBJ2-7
ASSGDSYNEQY
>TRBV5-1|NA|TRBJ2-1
ASSLVGETYNEQF
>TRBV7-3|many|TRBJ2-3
ASSLSYSSSTDTQY
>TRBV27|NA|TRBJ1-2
ASSFRTVYGYT
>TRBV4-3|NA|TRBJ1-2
ASSQDWATNYGYT
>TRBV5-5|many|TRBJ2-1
ASSSGGLANEQF
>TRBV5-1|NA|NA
ASSLEKQRDDEQY
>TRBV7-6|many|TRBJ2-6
ASSLVVSSGANVLT
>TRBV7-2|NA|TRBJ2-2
ASSFDGIQRRTRGTGELF
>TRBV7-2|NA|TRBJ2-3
ASSLAFLAGADTQY
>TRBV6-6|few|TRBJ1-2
ASRLQGDLHGYT
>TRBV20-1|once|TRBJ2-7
SARDRGTGFGYEQY
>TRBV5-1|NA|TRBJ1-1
ASSLQVMNTEAF
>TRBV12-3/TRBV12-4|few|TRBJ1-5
ASSLGQPQH
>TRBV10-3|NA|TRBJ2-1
AISPLVPGNEQF
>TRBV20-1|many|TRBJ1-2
SARKPGHGRDGYT
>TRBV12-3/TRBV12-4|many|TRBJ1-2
ASSPSTGFYGYT
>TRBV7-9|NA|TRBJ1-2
ASSWDSERGGYT
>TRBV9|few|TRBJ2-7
ASSEGAGGLHEQY
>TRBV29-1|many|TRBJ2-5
SAGGTSGGVIHNEQY
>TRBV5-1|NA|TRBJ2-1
ASRAGFYNEQF
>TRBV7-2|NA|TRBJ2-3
ASSFRDGRSTDTQY
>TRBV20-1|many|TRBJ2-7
SARGQTTNYEQY
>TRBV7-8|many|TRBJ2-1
ASSFRGSYNEQF
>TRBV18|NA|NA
ASSPTSFLYEQY